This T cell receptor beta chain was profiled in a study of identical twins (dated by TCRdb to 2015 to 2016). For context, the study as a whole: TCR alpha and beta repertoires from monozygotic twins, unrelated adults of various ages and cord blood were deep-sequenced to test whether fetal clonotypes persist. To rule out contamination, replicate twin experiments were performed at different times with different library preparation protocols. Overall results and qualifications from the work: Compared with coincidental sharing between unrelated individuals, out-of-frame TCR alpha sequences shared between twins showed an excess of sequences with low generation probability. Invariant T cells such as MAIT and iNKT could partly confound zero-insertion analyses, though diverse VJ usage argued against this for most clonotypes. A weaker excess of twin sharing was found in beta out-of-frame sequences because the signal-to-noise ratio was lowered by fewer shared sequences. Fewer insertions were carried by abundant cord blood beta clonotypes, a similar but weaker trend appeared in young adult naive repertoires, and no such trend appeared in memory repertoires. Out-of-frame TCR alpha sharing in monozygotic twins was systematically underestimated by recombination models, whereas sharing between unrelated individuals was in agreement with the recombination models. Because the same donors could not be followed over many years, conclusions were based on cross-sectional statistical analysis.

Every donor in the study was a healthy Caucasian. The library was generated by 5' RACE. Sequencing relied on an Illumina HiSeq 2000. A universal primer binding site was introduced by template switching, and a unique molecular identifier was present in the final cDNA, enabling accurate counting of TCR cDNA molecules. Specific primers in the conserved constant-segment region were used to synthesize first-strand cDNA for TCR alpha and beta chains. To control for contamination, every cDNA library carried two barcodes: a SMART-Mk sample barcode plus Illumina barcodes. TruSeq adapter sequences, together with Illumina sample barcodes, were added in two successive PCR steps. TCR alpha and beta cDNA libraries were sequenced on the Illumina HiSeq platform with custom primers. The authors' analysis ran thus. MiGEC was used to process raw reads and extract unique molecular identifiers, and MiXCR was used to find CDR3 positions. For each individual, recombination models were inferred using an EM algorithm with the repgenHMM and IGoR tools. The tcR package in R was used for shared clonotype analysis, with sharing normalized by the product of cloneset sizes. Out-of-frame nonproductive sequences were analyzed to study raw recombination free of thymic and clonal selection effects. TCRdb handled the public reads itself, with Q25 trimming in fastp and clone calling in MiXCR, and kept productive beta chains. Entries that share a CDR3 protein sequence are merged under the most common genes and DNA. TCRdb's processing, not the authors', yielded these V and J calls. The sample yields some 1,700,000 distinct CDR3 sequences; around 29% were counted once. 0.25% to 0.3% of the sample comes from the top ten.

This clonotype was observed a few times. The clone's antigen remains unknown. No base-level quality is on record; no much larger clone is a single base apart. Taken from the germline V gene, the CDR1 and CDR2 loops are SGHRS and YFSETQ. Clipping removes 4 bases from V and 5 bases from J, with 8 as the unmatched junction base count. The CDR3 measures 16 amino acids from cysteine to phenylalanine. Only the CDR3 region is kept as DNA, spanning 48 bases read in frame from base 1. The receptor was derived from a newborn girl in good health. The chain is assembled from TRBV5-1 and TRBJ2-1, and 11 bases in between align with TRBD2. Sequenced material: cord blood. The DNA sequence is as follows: TGCGCCAGCAGCCCGCCCCGACTAGCGGGAAACAATGAGCAGTTCTTC. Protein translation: CASSPPRLAGNNEQFF.